The 8 T cell receptor beta chains below were found in one sample sequenced in a study of T cells in Graves' hyperthyroidism and ophthalmopathy (dated by TCRdb to about 2019). The library was built by means of multiplex PCR. These reads were obtained on an Illumina HiSeq 2000. Amplification of TCR beta CDR3 regions was carried out from RNA transcripts. The first round of RT-PCR for the TCR CDR3 was performed with the HTBI primer set and the Qiagen OneStep RT-PCR kit. TCRdb's own reprocessing of the public reads used fastp at Q25 and MiXCR and kept productive beta chains. Merged by CDR3 protein, the rows form single entries marked with the most common genes and DNA. The table for this sample lists around 360,000 distinct CDR3 sequences; about 15% of them were counted only once. Under 25% of the sample lies in the top ten. Sequencing input: blood. All receptors derive from a woman in her sixties or seventies with Graves' ophthalmopathy.

This clonotype was recorded at least ten times. V usage is TRBV3-1 and J usage is TRBJ2-3; D is uncertain. CDR3 length: 14 amino acids. The germline V gene encodes CDR1 LGHDT and CDR2 YNNKEL (reference sequence). V was cut by 3 bases and J by 11 bases, with 18 bases left in between. In DNA form, the CDR3 reads TGTGCCAGCAGCCAGGATTCCACAGCGAAGGAGCAGTATTTT. Translation gives CASSQDSTAKEQYF.

This clonotype was observed a few times. The chain is built from TRBV4-1 and TRBJ2-1; D uncertain. In germline, CDR1 is MGHRA, CDR2 YSYEKL. V lost 3 bases and J lost 2, with 5 bases in between. This CDR3 is built from 13 residues. The CDR3 DNA is TGCGCCAGCAGCCACGAGGCCTACAATGAGCAGTTCTTC. Its translation: CASSHEAYNEQFF.

This clonotype was seen at least ten times. V usage is TRBV11-1 and J usage is TRBJ2-7; tentative D call: TRBD1 (5 bases). Germline V gives CDR1 SGHAT, CDR2 FQDESV (reference sequence). V dropped 5 bases and J dropped 3 bases, with 8 bases sitting between them. The CDR3 sequence is 12 residues long. CDR3 protein: CASSAQVYEQYF. The CDR3 DNA is TGTGCCAGCAGCGCACAGGTCTACGAGCAGTACTTC.

The rearrangement links TRBV11-3 to TRBJ2-3, with D unresolved. The CDR3 extends over 14 amino acids. V was clipped by 5 bases and J by 5 bases, with 14 bases between them. Germline lookup yields CDR1 SGHNT and CDR2 YENEEA. In nucleotides, the CDR3 is TGTGCCAGCAGCGGTTTCGTTTCCAGAGATACGCAGTATTTT. It is translated as CASSGFVSRDTQYF. Combining the CDR3 with reference TRBV11-3 and TRBJ2-3 gives the whole variable domain EAGVVQSPRYKIIEKKQPVAFWCNPISGHNTLYWYLQNLGQGPELLIRYENEEAVDDSQLPKDRFSAERLKGVDSTLKIQPAELGDSAVYLCASSGFVSRDTQYFGPGTRLTVL.

V is TRBV20-1 and J is TRBJ1-5, with TRBD1 matching 7 bases. Trimming cost V 1 base and J 4 bases; bases outside gene matches: 4. Germline lookup yields CDR1 DFQATT and CDR2 SNEGSKA (reference sequence). This CDR3 is built from 14 residues. The CDR3 DNA reads as TGCAGTGCTAGAGTACAGGGGCCTAATCAGCCCCAGCATTTT. It specifies CSARVQGPNQPQHF.

This clonotype was seen more than once but under ten times. The rearrangement links TRBV12-3 or TRBV12-4 to TRBJ1-5, with 9 bases aligning to TRBD1. CDR3 size: 16 residues. The trim removed 7 bases at V and 0 bases at J, leaving 7 bases unmatched. The CDR3 loop is CASIRTGAYSNQPQHF. The CDR3, as DNA: TGTGCCAGCATTAGGACAGGGGCCTATAGCAATCAGCCCCAGCATTTT.

This clonotype was detected ten times or more. The rearrangement links TRBV12-3 or TRBV12-4 to TRBJ1-3; D is unresolved. The germline V and J ends were trimmed by 10 bases and 4 bases, with 11 bases remaining between them. CDR3 length equals 12 residues. Here the CDR3 DNA reads TGTGCCACCTGGCCCCAGGGAAACACCATATATTTT. Its translation: CATWPQGNTIYF.

This clonotype was observed at least ten times. J is TRBJ2-1 and V is TRBV19; TRBD1 aligns across 10 bases. This CDR3 comprises 19 residues. CDR1 and CDR2 from the germline V gene are LNHDA and SQIVND (reference sequence). J gave up 6 bases and V 9 bases, and 23 bases lay outside the gene matches. This CDR3 reads CASKPGTGDPGLRTNEQFF. In DNA, the CDR3 is TGTGCCAGCAAACCTGGGACAGGGGACCCGGGACTCCGGACCAATGAGCAGTTCTTC.